This entry lists 29 T cell receptor beta chains sequenced from one sample in a study of T cell clusters in autoimmune cytopenias (dated by TCRdb to the late 2010s). Per sample, approximately 230 ng of peripheral blood genomic DNA, 30,000 to 40,000 genome equivalents, was used for TRB amplification. Sequencing took place on an Illumina MiSeq. TRB rearrangements were amplified by multiplex PCR following a touch-down protocol, with the TRB-A and TRB-B primer pools mixed in one tube. TCRdb reprocessed the raw reads; every CDR3 protein sequence is a single record, and DNA is not supplied. The table held for this sample gives 2,000 to 2,500 distinct CDR3 sequences. About a sixth of the sample rests with the top ten. This sample was shared with a second study, whose subject was T cell repertoires in aging, cancer and after chemotherapy.

The sample was peripheral blood. The receptors were gathered from a human donor in good health.

By frequency, this clonotype is medium-sized. The chain couples TRBV20-1 to TRBJ2-1; TCRdb proposes TRBD1, but this gene call is untestable without DNA. The germline CDR1 and CDR2 sequences are DFQATT and SNEGSKA (reference sequence). The CDR3 is 14 amino acids. This CDR3 is CSASPGGSYNEQFF.

Frequency places this clonotype as medium-sized. The V call is TRBV7-2, the J call TRBJ1-1; without DNA, the TCRdb call of TRBD1 cannot be checked. The CDR3 is 14 residues long. The V gene's germline CDR1 is SGHTA and CDR2 FQGNSA. The CDR3 region is CASSFQGRRTEAFF.

CDR3 protein: CASSQEGGADTQYF. V and J are TRBV4-3 and TRBJ2-3; checking the TCRdb D call of TRBD1 is not possible without DNA. The CDR3 is 14 amino acids. CDR1 LGHNA and CDR2 YSLEER come from the germline V gene.

The gene calls are TRBV5-1 and TRBJ1-2; TCRdb's D call of TRBD1 is untestable without DNA. CDR1 and CDR2 from the germline V gene are SGHRS and YFSETQ. The CDR3 covers 14 residues. The CDR3 sequence is CASSPQETGYGYTF.

In terms of frequency, this clonotype is medium-sized (0.01 to 0.1%). The rearrangement joins TRBV6-2 or TRBV6-3 to TRBJ2-6; TCRdb's D gene call, TRBD1, goes unchecked for lack of DNA. Germline CDR1 and CDR2: MNHEY and SVGEGT. The CDR3 totals 17 residues. CDR3 protein: CASSYGGRGSGANVLTF.

This clonotype is deemed large by its frequency. The chain carries TRBV6-6 and TRBJ2-7; the TRBD2 assignment by TCRdb is unverifiable without DNA. This CDR3 spans 15 amino acids. The germline V gene encodes CDR1 MNHNY and CDR2 SVGAGI (reference sequence). CDR3 protein: CASSYTSGGGYEQYF.

This rearrangement joins TRBV5-6 to TRBJ2-1; TCRdb's D gene call, TRBD1, goes unchecked for lack of DNA. The length of the CDR3 is 13 residues. Germline V lookup: CDR1 SGHDT, CDR2 YYEEEE. CDR3: CASSSTGYNEQFF.

This clonotype registers large by frequency. V and J are TRBV19 and TRBJ1-3. This CDR3 region has 16 residues. Germline V CDR1 and CDR2: LNHDA, SQIVND (reference sequence). The CDR3: CASSVAARSSGNTIYF.

This clonotype shows up as medium-sized by frequency. The chain joins TRBV6-2 or TRBV6-3 to TRBJ2-5; TCRdb's D gene call, TRBD1, goes unchecked for lack of DNA. CDR1 MNHEY and CDR2 SVGEGT come from the germline V gene. There are 15 residues in the CDR3. CDR3 loop: CASSWGGGRQETQYF.

This chain links TRBV2 with TRBJ2-7; no DNA is available, so the TRBD2 call from TCRdb remains unchecked. Germline CDR1 is SNHLY and CDR2 is FYNNEI. This CDR3 spans 13 amino acids. CDR3 loop: CASSRDYSYEQYF.

This clonotype is labeled large (0.1 to 1%) based on frequency. The chain combines TRBV19 with TRBJ2-2; TCRdb selects TRBD2, and the lack of DNA leaves this call unchecked. The CDR3 runs 15 residues. Germline values: CDR1 LNHDA, CDR2 SQIVND (reference sequence). The CDR3: CASSNRREQTGELFF.

This chain uses TRBV21-1 with TRBJ2-1; TCRdb lists TRBD2, though no DNA is available to test this call. TRBV21-1 is a documented pseudogene. This CDR3 is built from 19 residues. The CDR3 is CASSLLAGGPSSSYNEQFF.

According to its frequency, this clonotype is medium-sized. The chain carries TRBV7-2 and TRBJ1-2; TCRdb's D call, TRBD1, is unchecked because there is no DNA. CDR3 length: 15 residues. CDR1 and CDR2 from the germline V gene are SGHTA and FQGNSA. The CDR3 loop reads CASSRGTGGVYGYTF.

By frequency, this clonotype is medium-sized. V usage is TRBV7-9 and J usage is TRBJ1-5. The length of the CDR3 is 12 residues. Germline V gene sequence: CDR1 SEHNR, CDR2 FQNEAQ (reference sequence). CDR3 amino acids: CASSQDNQPQHF.

The chain uses TRBV6-1 and TRBJ2-3; there is no DNA to check the TCRdb D call of TRBD1. The CDR3 extends over 14 amino acids. The germline V gene encodes CDR1 MNHNS and CDR2 SASEGT. The CDR3: CASARDRVTDTQYF.

The chain uses TRBV12-3 or TRBV12-4 and TRBJ1-1; without DNA, the TCRdb call of TRBD1 cannot be checked. CDR3 length: 14 amino acids. The CDR3: CASGDARGGTEAFF.

Frequency places this clonotype as medium-sized. The chain combines TRBV15 with TRBJ1-1; with no DNA, the TCRdb D assignment of TRBD1 cannot be verified. Per germline, CDR1 LNHNV and CDR2 YYDKDF (reference sequence). The CDR3 is made up of 16 amino acids. The CDR3 is CATSRDRIRANTEAFF.

The rearrangement uses TRBV14 and TRBJ2-7; the D call from TCRdb, TRBD2, cannot be confirmed without DNA. The CDR3 contains 14 residues. CDR1 and CDR2 (germline): SGHDN, FVKESK. CDR3 loop: CASSLHTAAAEQYF. Supplemented by reference TRBV14 and TRBJ2-7, the full variable domain reads EAGVTQFPSHSVIEKGQTVTLRCDPISGHDNLYWYRRVMGKEIKFLLHFVKESKQDESGMPNNRFLAERTGGTYSTLKVQPAELEDSGVYFCASSLHTAAAEQYFGPGTRLTVT.

This clonotype ranks as medium-sized in terms of frequency. The CDR3 region is CASSTDRGRETQYF. The chain combines TRBV5-6 with TRBJ2-5; TCRdb's assignment of TRBD1 cannot be checked, as there is no DNA. CDR1 is SGHDT and CDR2 is YYEEEE in the germline V gene. This CDR3 contains 14 residues.

The chain carries TRBV4-3 and TRBJ2-4; TCRdb picks TRBD1, but there is no DNA to check that call. Germline V gene sequence: CDR1 LGHNA, CDR2 YSLEER. The CDR3 runs to 15 residues. This chain's CDR3 is CASSQGLRGFDIQYF.

The chain employs TRBV29-1 and TRBJ2-1; the TCRdb call, TRBD1, lacks DNA for checking. Germline values: CDR1 SQVTM, CDR2 ANQGSEA. This CDR3 has 13 residues. The CDR3 sequence is CSVAGTGTREQFF.

By frequency, this clonotype registers medium-sized (0.01 to 0.1%). The chain has TRBV15 and TRBJ2-3; TCRdb designates TRBD2, a call that cannot be tested without DNA. The CDR3 contains 16 residues. The germline gives CDR1 LNHNV, CDR2 YYDKDF (reference sequence). The CDR3 loop is CATSRVAGGGTDTQYF. Full variable domain (outside the CDR3, taken from reference TRBV15 and TRBJ2-3): DAMVIQNPRYQVTQFGKPVTLSCSQTLNHNVMYWYQQKSSQAPKLLFHYYDKDFNNEADTPDNFQSRRPNTSFCFLDIRSPGLGDTAMYLCATSRVAGGGTDTQYFGPGTRLTVL.

This sequence joins TRBV11-2 and TRBJ2-3; TCRdb's D call, TRBD2, is unchecked because there is no DNA. CDR1 SGHAT and CDR2 FQNNGV come from the germline V gene. CDR3 length equals 15 residues. The CDR3 protein is CASTKRDQSTDTQYF.

Measured by frequency, this clonotype is medium-sized. The chain carries TRBV12-3 or TRBV12-4 and TRBJ2-1; TCRdb proposes TRBD1, but this gene call is untestable without DNA. The CDR3 spans 14 residues. The CDR3 spells CASTPTGAYNEQFF.

This clonotype is labeled medium-sized based on frequency. The V call is TRBV6-5, the J call TRBJ2-7; TCRdb reports TRBD1, a call that lacks DNA to check it against. The CDR3 is made up of 14 amino acids. Germline values: CDR1 MNHEY, CDR2 SVGAGI. CDR3 region: CASTPIFSSYEQYF.

The rearrangement links TRBV28 to TRBJ1-2; the TCRdb D gene call, TRBD1, has no DNA to confirm it. Looked up from germline, CDR1 is MDHEN and CDR2 is SYDVKM. The CDR3 sequence is 14 residues long. This chain's CDR3 is CASRVDRGLYGYTF.

This clonotype ranks as medium-sized in terms of frequency. CDR3 region: CASTFGRSEAFF. The chain couples TRBV19 to TRBJ1-1. CDR1 is LNHDA, CDR2 SQIVND, per germline (reference sequence). CDR3 length: 12 amino acids.

The chain links TRBV20-1 to TRBJ1-5. The germline CDR1 and CDR2 sequences are DFQATT and SNEGSKA (reference sequence). CDR3 size: 13 residues. CDR3 protein: CSASRVGNQPQHF.

This clonotype is identified as medium-sized from frequency. The chain employs TRBV6-5 and TRBJ1-1. The CDR3 has 13 amino acids. Germline values: CDR1 MNHEY, CDR2 SVGAGI. CDR3 loop: CASSYKGNTEAFF.